Listed below are T cell receptor beta chains from one sample, sequenced in a study of cytomegalovirus exposure and HLA in healthy donors. Assay: immunoSEQ multiplex PCR; the TCRdb copy retains only in-frame clones and omits some. The sample lists under 200,000 clones, roughly 80% seen once, with 1.5% to 2% in the top ten. The sequencing input was PBMCs. These TCRs come from a young woman in good health and CMV-seronegative. CDR3s include the opening cysteine and the closing phenylalanine or tryptophan. Each record gives: D gene, clone size, V gene, J gene, CDR3 protein, CDR3 DNA. A D gene is named only where the DNA matches it firmly. Not all rows give a size; the values are once, few, many and, for expanded clones, a class.

>NA|NA|TRBV2|TRBJ2-1
CASSASGGLGFF
TGTGCCAGCAGTGCCTCCGGAGGGTTGGGTTTCTTC
>NA|NA|TRBV6-1|TRBJ2-1
CTSSEARHSRDNEQFF
TGTACCAGCAGTGAAGCACGTCACTCCCGGGACAATGAGCAGTTCTTC
>NA|NA|TRBV5-1|TRBJ2-5
CASSSGRETQYF
TGCGCCAGCAGCTCGGGTAGAGAGACCCAGTACTTC
>NA|few|TRBV19|TRBJ1-2
CASSIGPGSHYGYTF
TGTGCCAGTAGTATAGGGCCAGGGTCGCACTATGGCTACACCTTC
>TRBD2|NA|TRBV5-1|TRBJ2-1
CASSFGLAASYNEQFF
TGCGCCAGCAGCTTCGGACTAGCGGCTTCCTACAATGAGCAGTTCTTC
>TRBD2|NA|TRBV30|TRBJ2-2
CAWRTSGNTGELFF
TGTGCCTGGAGGACTAGCGGGAACACCGGGGAGCTGTTTTTT
>TRBD2|NA|TRBV7-8|TRBJ2-1
CASSLVGTSGIDEQFF
TGTGCCAGCAGCTTAGTGGGGACTAGCGGGATAGATGAGCAGTTCTTC
>TRBD1|NA|TRBV7-9|TRBJ1-5
CSSSLAGQGNQPQHF
TGTTCCAGCAGCTTGGCGGGACAGGGAAATCAGCCCCAGCATTTT
>NA|NA|TRBV11-2|TRBJ2-5
CASSLDGGGGQETQYF
TGTGCCAGCAGCTTAGACGGTGGTGGCGGCCAAGAGACCCAGTACTTC
>TRBD1|NA|TRBV4-3|TRBJ1-2
CASSQGQGAEDGYTF
TGCGCCAGCAGCCAAGGACAGGGGGCAGAGGATGGCTACACCTTC
>TRBD2|NA|TRBV2|TRBJ2-2
CASRMTSEAGELFF
TGTGCCAGCAGGATGACTAGCGAGGCCGGGGAGCTGTTTTTT
>NA|NA|TRBV30|TRBJ1-1
CAWSAALEFAEAFF
TGTGCCTGGAGTGCGGCACTAGAGTTCGCTGAAGCTTTCTTT
>NA|NA|TRBV21-1|TRBJ1-5
CASSEVHPSRNQPQHF
TGTGCCAGCAGCGAAGTACACCCTTCTCGAAATCAGCCCCAGCATTTT
>NA|once|TRBV13|TRBJ2-5
CASSQGGTVEETQYF
TGTGCCAGCAGCCAAGGAGGGACTGTCGAAGAGACCCAGTACTTC
>TRBD1|NA|TRBV28|TRBJ1-3
CASSLIVGQAEGNTIYF
TGTGCCAGCAGTTTAATCGTCGGACAGGCTGAGGGAAACACCATATATTTT
>TRBD1|NA|TRBV29-1|TRBJ1-2
CSVGGQSYGYTF
TGCAGCGTTGGGGGACAGTCTTATGGCTACACCTTC
>NA|NA|TRBV4-3|TRBJ2-1
CASSQDGVAFNNEQFF
TGCGCCAGCAGCCAAGATGGAGTAGCTTTCAACAATGAGCAGTTCTTC
>TRBD1|NA|TRBV25-1|TRBJ2-1
CASRADREAYNEQFF
TGTGCCAGCAGGGCGGACAGGGAAGCCTACAATGAGCAGTTCTTC
>NA|NA|TRBV6-1|TRBJ2-3
CASSDRVDTQYF
TGTGCCAGCAGTGACAGGGTAGATACGCAGTATTTT
>NA|NA|TRBV2|TRBJ1-5
CASSENREQPQHF
TGTGCCAGCAGTGAGAACAGGGAACAGCCCCAGCATTTT
>TRBD2|NA|TRBV7-6|TRBJ2-2
CASSFSSGSSTGELFF
TGTGCCAGCAGCTTCTCTAGCGGGAGTAGCACCGGGGAGCTGTTTTTT
>NA|NA|TRBV28|TRBJ1-5
CASRQTGLQPQHF
TGTGCCAGCAGACAAACGGGGTTACAGCCCCAGCATTTT
>TRBD2|NA|TRBV13|TRBJ2-1
CASRLAGVYYNEQFF
TGTGCCAGCAGGCTAGCGGGAGTGTACTACAATGAGCAGTTCTTC
>NA|few|TRBV18|TRBJ1-4
CASSPRGINEKLFF
TGTGCCAGCTCACCTAGGGGCATTAATGAAAAACTGTTTTTT
>NA|NA|TRBV10-3|TRBJ1-2
CAISPASMTFYGYTF
TGTGCCATCAGTCCCGCTTCTATGACATTCTATGGCTACACCTTC
>NA|few|TRBV6-5|TRBJ2-7
CASSYQAQQYF
TGTGCCAGCAGTTATCAGGCGCAGCAGTACTTC
>TRBD1|few|TRBV7-9|TRBJ1-5
CASSYGTVSQPQHF
TGTGCCAGCAGCTACGGGACAGTAAGCCAGCCCCAGCATTTT
>NA|NA|TRBV5-1|TRBJ1-1
CASSLAGAGSTEAFF
TGCGCCAGCAGCTTGGCCGGGGCGGGGAGCACTGAAGCTTTCTTT
>NA|few|TRBV7-2|TRBJ1-2
CASSPDRNYGYTF
TGTGCCAGCAGCCCTGACAGGAACTATGGCTACACCTTC
>TRBD2|NA|TRBV5-1|TRBJ2-3
CASSFSGRTTDTQYF
TGCGCCAGCAGCTTCAGCGGGAGGACCACAGATACGCAGTATTTT
>TRBD2|NA|TRBV4-2|TRBJ2-5
CASSRGEGETQYF
TGTGCCAGCAGCCGCGGGGAGGGGGAGACCCAGTACTTC
>TRBD1|NA|TRBV6-6|TRBJ2-7
CASSFPGTGGSNEQYF
TGTGCCAGCAGTTTTCCCGGGACAGGGGGTTCCAACGAGCAGTACTTC
>TRBD1|NA|TRBV28|TRBJ2-7
CASSSRDRGLYEQYF
TGTGCCAGCAGTTCTCGGGACAGGGGGTTATACGAGCAGTACTTC
>NA|NA|TRBV6-6|TRBJ2-3
CASSYESGWRTDTQYF
TGTGCCAGCAGTTACGAAAGCGGGTGGAGGACAGATACGCAGTATTTT
>TRBD1|NA|TRBV5-1|TRBJ1-2
CASSLSSDRASYGYTF
TGCGCCAGCAGCTTGTCCTCGGACAGGGCCTCCTATGGCTACACCTTC
>TRBD2|NA|TRBV6-5|TRBJ2-2
CASKRLAANTGELFF
TGTGCCAGCAAGAGACTAGCGGCAAACACCGGGGAGCTGTTTTTT
>TRBD1|NA|TRBV9|TRBJ2-2
CASSVERGLGTGELFF
TGTGCCAGCAGCGTAGAGAGGGGGCTCGGCACCGGGGAGCTGTTTTTT
>TRBD1|NA|TRBV19|TRBJ2-6
CASKGRGVTGGSGGANVLTF
TGTGCCAGTAAGGGGAGAGGGGTGACAGGGGGGAGTGGTGGGGCCAACGTCCTGACTTTC
>TRBD2|NA|TRBV18|TRBJ2-5
CASSPWASGSKGETQYF
TGTGCCAGCTCACCATGGGCTAGCGGGAGTAAAGGGGAGACCCAGTACTTC